This entry is about one TCR beta chain. Its antigen is currently unknown. This sample was taken from a study of shared clonotypes between healthy human individuals. Whole-study results and caveats: Non-shared clonotypes had lower generation probabilities than those shared by all four donors. Among donors, sharing of clonotypes was expected to be affected by sequencing depth.

The CDR3 loop spans 13 amino acids. Germline V gives CDR1 MNHEY, CDR2 SVGAGI. V was pared by 6 bases and J by 2 bases, with 9 bases between. Some clones are missing from TCRdb's copy, which holds only in-frame ones; the method was immunoSEQ multiplex PCR. Counted here are roughly 2.5 million clones, about 92% occurring once; the ten biggest clones make up about 0.13%. A CD45RA+ naive subset and a CD45RA-negative memory subset were split from CD4+ cells. The gene calls are TRBV6-5 and TRBJ2-3, with TRBD2 as a possible D gene (6 bases). This receptor was taken from a man aged 18 to 30 in good health. Sequenced input: naive CD4+ T cells sorted from blood. As to subset: CD45RA+ positively selected. The CDR3 spells CASRRDLTDTQYF. The CDR3 DNA reads as TGTGCCAGCAGGCGGGACCTCACAGATACGCAGTATTTT.